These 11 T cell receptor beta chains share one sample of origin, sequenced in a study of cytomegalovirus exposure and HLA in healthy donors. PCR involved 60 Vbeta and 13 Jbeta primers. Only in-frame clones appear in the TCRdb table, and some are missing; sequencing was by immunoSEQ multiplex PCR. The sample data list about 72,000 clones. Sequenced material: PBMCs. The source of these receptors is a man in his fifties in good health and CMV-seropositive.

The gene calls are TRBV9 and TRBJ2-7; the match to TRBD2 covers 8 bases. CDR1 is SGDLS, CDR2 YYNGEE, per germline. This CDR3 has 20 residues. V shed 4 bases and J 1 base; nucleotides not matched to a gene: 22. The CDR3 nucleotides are TGTGCCAGCAGCACCTCGGACGGACCTGGGAGGGGACTAGAATCCTACGAGCAGTACTTC. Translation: CASSTSDGPGRGLESYEQYF.

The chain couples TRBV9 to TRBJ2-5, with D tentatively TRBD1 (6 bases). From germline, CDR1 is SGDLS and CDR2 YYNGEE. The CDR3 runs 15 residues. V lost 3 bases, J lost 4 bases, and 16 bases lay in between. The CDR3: CASSAWWGPAETQYF. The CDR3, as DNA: TGTGCCAGCAGCGCCTGGTGGGGGCCCGCAGAGACCCAGTACTTC.

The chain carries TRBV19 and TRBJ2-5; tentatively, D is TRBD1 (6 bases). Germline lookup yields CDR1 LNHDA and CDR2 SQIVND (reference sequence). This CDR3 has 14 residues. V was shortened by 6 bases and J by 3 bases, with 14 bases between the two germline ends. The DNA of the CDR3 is TGTGCCAGTAGACCAAGGGGGTCGGAAGAGACCCAGTACTTC. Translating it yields CASRPRGSEETQYF.

The CDR3 DNA reads as TGTGCCAGTAGTAAACGAGCGGTGAACACTGAAGCTTTCTTT. This translates into CASSKRAVNTEAFF. The V call is TRBV19, the J call TRBJ1-1; unclear D gene. CDR3 length: 14 amino acids. The germline V and J ends were trimmed by 4 bases and 0 bases, with 9 bases remaining between them. Germline CDR1 LNHDA, CDR2 SQIVND (reference sequence).

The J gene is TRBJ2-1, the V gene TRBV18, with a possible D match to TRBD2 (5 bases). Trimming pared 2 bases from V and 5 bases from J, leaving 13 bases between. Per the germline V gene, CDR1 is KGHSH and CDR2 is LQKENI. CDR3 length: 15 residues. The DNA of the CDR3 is TGTGCCAGCTCACCATTCAAGGACGGGAACAATGAGCAGTTCTTC. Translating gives CASSPFKDGNNEQFF. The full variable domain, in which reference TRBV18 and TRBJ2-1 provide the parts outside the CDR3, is NAGVMQNPRHLVRRRGQEARLRCSPMKGHSHVYWYRQLPEEGLKFMVYLQKENIIDESGMPKERFSAEFPKEGPSILRIQQVVRGDSAAYFCASSPFKDGNNEQFFGPGTRLTVL.

CDR3 sequence: CASSFLGQGGHGYTF. CDR3 in DNA: TGTGCCAGCAGTTTCCTGGGACAGGGGGGACATGGCTACACCTTC. The V call is TRBV28, the J call TRBJ1-2, with 11 bases fitting TRBD1. The CDR3 spans 15 residues. Germline V gene data show CDR1 as MDHEN and CDR2 as SYDVKM. The V segment lost 3 bases and the J segment 6 bases; nucleotides outside the gene matches: 6.

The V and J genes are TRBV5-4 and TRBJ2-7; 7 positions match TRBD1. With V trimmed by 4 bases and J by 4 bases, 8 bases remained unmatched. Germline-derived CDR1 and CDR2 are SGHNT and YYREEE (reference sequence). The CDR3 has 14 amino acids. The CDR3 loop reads CASSPGQTRYEQYF. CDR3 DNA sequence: TGTGCCAGCAGCCCGGGACAGACCAGATACGAGCAGTACTTC.

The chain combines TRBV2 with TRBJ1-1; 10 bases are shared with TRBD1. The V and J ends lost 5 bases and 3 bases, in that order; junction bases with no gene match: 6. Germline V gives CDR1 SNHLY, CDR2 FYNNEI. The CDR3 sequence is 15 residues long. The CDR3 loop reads CASSRQGAGDTEAFF. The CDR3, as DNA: TGTGCCAGCAGTCGACAGGGGGCAGGGGACACTGAAGCTTTCTTT. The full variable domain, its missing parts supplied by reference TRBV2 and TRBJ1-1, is EPEVTQTPSHQVTQMGQEVILRCVPISNHLYFYWYRQILGQKVEFLVSFYNNEISEKSEIFDDQFSVERPDGSNFTLKIRSTKLEDSAMYFCASSRQGAGDTEAFFGQGTRLTVV.

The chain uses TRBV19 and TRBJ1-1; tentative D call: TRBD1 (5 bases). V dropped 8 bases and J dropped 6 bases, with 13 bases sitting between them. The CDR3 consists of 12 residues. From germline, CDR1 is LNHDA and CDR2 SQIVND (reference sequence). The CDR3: CASRDSESEAFF. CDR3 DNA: TGTGCCAGTCGGGACTCCGAGTCTGAAGCTTTCTTT.

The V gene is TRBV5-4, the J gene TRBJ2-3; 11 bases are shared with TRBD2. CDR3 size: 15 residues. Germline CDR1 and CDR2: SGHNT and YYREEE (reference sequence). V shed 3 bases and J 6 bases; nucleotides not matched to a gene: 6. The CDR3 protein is CASSSTSGVRDTQYF. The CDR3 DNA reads TGTGCCAGCAGCTCGACTAGCGGGGTCCGGGATACGCAGTATTTT.

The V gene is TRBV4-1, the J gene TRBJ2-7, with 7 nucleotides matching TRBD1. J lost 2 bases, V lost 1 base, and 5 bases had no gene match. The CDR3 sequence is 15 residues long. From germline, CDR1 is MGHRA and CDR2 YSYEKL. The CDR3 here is CASSQVGDRPYEQYV. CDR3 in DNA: TGCGCCAGCAGCCAAGTTGGGGACAGACCCTACGAGCAGTACGTC.